This T cell receptor (beta chain) was sequenced for a study of human T cells and chemical hapten exposure. Study details: A roughly 2 cm by roughly 2 cm inner upper arm patch received 2% DPC for sensitization. Per-sample TCR yield variability stemmed mainly from small pooled library volume differences. Study-wide findings and caveats: TCRs whose frequency exceeded 1 in 1000 remained the same following DPC sensitization.

Each CDR3 protein is one row after TCRdb ran MiXCR on the RACE reads. The sample lists some 400,000 distinct CDR3 sequences, 4% to 6% occurring once. V was cut by 3 bases and J by 5 bases, with 11 bases left in between. Germline values: CDR1 LGHNA, CDR2 YSLEER. The CDR3 is 14 amino acids. This clonotype was observed many times. The antigen is not known. Time point in this sample: pre-sensitization, week 0. Regarding treatment: therapeutic diphenylcyclopropenone sensitization with weekly scalp DPC. Total RNA was isolated from whole blood that had not been fractionated. The J gene is TRBJ2-1, the V gene TRBV4-3; D may be TRBD2 (6 bases). The clonotype originates from a woman between 45 and 65 years old with alopecia areata. Some clones in this sample may be carry-over from other donors' samples. This sample comprised whole blood, obtained in connection with sensitization to the hapten diphenylcyclopropenone (DPC). CDR3 nucleotides: TGCGCCAGCAGCCAGCCGGGACTTAACAATGAGCAGTTCTTC. Protein product: CASSQPGLNNEQFF.